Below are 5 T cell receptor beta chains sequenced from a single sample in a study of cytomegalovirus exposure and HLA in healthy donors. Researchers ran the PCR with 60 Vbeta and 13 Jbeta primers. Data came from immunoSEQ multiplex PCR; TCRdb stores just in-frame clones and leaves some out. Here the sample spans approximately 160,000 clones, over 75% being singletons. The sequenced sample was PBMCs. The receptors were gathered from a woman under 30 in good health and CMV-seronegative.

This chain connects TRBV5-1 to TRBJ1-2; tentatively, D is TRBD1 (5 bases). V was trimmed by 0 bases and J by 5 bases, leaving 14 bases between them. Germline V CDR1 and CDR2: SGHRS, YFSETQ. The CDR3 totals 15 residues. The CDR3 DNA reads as TGCGCCAGCAGCTTGGCGTCAGGGCGTCAATATGGCTACACCTTC. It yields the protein CASSLASGRQYGYTF. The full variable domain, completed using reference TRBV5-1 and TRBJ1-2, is KAGVTQTPRYLIKTRGQQVTLSCSPISGHRSVSWYQQTPGQGLQFLFEYFSETQRNKGNFPGRFSGRQFSNSRSEMNVSTLELGDSALYLCASSLASGRQYGYTFGSGTRLTVV.

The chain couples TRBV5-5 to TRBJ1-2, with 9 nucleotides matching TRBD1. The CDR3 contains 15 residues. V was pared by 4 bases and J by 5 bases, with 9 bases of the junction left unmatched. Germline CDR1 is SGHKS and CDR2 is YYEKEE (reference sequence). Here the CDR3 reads CASSPGTGRDYGYTF. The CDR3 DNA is TGTGCCAGCAGCCCAGGGACAGGGCGAGATTATGGCTACACCTTC.

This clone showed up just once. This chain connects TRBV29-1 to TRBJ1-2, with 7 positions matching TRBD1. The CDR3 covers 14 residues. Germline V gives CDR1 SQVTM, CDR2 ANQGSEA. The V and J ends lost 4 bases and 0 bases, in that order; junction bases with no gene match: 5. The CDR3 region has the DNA TGCAGCGTTGCTGCCGGGACAGCTAACTATGGCTACACCTTC. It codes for CSVAAGTANYGYTF.

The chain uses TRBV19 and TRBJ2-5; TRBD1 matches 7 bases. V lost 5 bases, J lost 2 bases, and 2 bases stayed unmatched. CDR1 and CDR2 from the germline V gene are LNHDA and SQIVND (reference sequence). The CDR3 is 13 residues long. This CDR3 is CASSEGQQETQYF. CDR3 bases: TGTGCCAGTAGTGAGGGACAGCAAGAGACCCAGTACTTC. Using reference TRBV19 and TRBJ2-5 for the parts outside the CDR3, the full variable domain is DGGITQSPKYLFRKEGQNVTLSCEQNLNHDAMYWYRQDPGQGLRLIYYSQIVNDFQKGDIAEGYSVSREKKESFPLTVTSAQKNPTAFYLCASSEGQQETQYFGPGTRLLVL.

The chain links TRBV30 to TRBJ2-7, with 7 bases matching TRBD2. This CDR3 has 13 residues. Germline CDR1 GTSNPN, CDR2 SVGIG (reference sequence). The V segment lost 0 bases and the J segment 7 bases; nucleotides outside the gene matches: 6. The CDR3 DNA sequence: TGTGCCTGGAGTGTACGGGTAGCGGGTGAGCAGTACTTC. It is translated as CAWSVRVAGEQYF.